The sequence of this TCR beta chain was determined in a study of blood T cell repertoires in COVID-19 (dated by TCRdb to about 2020). Regarding the study in general: Collaborator samples came from the United States, Italy and Spain and covered acute and convalescent phases of COVID-19. The prospective study material was composed of cDNA or gDNA derived from T cells, B-cell-depleted T cells, or PBMCs. The dataset comprised deeply sampled blood TCRbeta repertoires from subjects exposed to, actively infected with, or recovered from COVID-19. The repertoires were made available in a free public database intended to serve as a resource for research on the immune response to SARS-CoV-2. Samples came from the ongoing ImmuneRACE study (first 160 participants) plus 1,254 subjects from 6 global collaborators. Nearly every sample came with metadata listing a de-identified subject ID, COVID-19 status, age in years and sex. Where HLA class I and class II types were available, the types were taken from metadata supplied by the sample provider, not from assay-based typing.

In the prospective study, participants were about 18 to 95 years old, resided in about two dozen geographic areas of the United States, and were enrolled through a virtual design. To assign participants to cohorts, the prospective study relied on clinical history that participants themselves reported in a screening survey and a study questionnaire. Exposed participants had been in contact, within 2 weeks of entering the study, with a person who had a PCR-confirmed or clinician-diagnosed case of COVID-19. Each participant in the prospective study had whole blood, serum and a nasopharyngeal or oropharyngeal swab collected by mobile phlebotomists. Additional blood draws and questionnaires over an approximately 2-month period could optionally be provided by prospective study participants. Blood samples from the prospective study were shipped frozen or at room temperature prior to DNA extraction. TCRbeta CDR3 regions were amplified from genomic DNA by means of the immunoSEQ Assay, a bias-controlled multiplex PCR. Processing in the source paper ran as follows. The number of nucleated cells in each sample was estimated from the amplification of reference gene primers within the assay. To quantify the absolute abundance of each unique TCRbeta CDR3 rearrangement, sequence reads were collapsed and filtered. For each sample, productive Simpson clonality was calculated as the square root of Simpson's diversity index across productive rearrangements. TCRdb took over this immuneACCESS table, retaining in-frame rearrangements with V and J assigned. Such tables are incomplete; in checked studies, under half of the missing clones stem from an unresolved V gene, and the remainder is unexplained. V, J and clone size derive from that table, while D and trimming were established from the DNA sequence. The sample records 200,000 to 250,000 clones, about 90% of which are singletons. The ten most abundant clones make up around 1% of the sample.

Concerning this clone: Its cognate antigen has yet to be identified. Per-nucleotide qualities are absent, and no much larger clonotype sits a single base away.

Sequences SQVTM (CDR1) and ANQGSEA (CDR2) are obtained from the germline V gene. Measured from the cysteine to the phenylalanine, the CDR3 is 16 residues long. Just CDR3 DNA is preserved here, 48 bases in frame from base 1. The germline V end is reduced by 2 bases and the J end by 0 bases; junction bases left unmatched: 5. The study at large found these results: The amount of clinical and demographic metadata varied by source and participant and was provided uncurated.

Sequenced: PBMCs or T cells enriched from blood (not recorded which). This TCR derives from a man between 45 and 60 years old who had been exposed to COVID-19. The chain employs TRBV29-1 and TRBJ2-2, and 8 bases in between align with TRBD2. The nucleotide sequence reads as follows: TGCAGCGTTGAAAACAGACTAGCGCCGAACACCGGGGAGCTGTTTTTT. It translates as CSVENRLAPNTGELFF.